Below are 18 T cell receptor beta chains sequenced from a single sample in a study of control samples from healthy donors and cancer patients. Assay: immunoSEQ multiplex PCR; the TCRdb copy retains only in-frame clones and omits some. The data show 100,000 or so clones, roughly 78% seen once. The specimen sequenced was blood. The receptors come from a woman aged 55-69 years in good health.

This sequence joins TRBV6-6 and TRBJ1-1; D not resolved. Germline V gives CDR1 MNHNY, CDR2 SVGAGI (reference sequence). Trimming cost V 6 bases and J 6 bases, with 14 bases left between them. This CDR3 region has 13 residues. CDR3 in DNA: TGTGCCAGCAGGGGCGACTCCCGCCCTGAAGCTTTCTTT. Amino acids: CASRGDSRPEAFF.

This chain connects TRBV5-6 to TRBJ2-1; TRBD2 matches 12 bases. The germline gives CDR1 SGHDT, CDR2 YYEEEE. J gave up 4 bases and V 0 bases, and 5 bases lay outside the gene matches. The CDR3 loop spans 17 amino acids. Here the CDR3 reads CASSLGLAGAIYNEQFF. CDR3 nucleotides: TGTGCCAGCAGCTTGGGACTAGCGGGGGCTATTTACAATGAGCAGTTCTTC.

The rearrangement joins TRBV10-3 to TRBJ2-2; D might be TRBD1 or TRBD2, each matching 6 bases. Trimming removed 8 bases from V and 5 bases from J, with 15 bases in between. The CDR3 length is 14 residues. Germline V gene lookup returns CDR1 ENHRY and CDR2 SYGVKD. DNA of the CDR3: TGTGCCATCGGAAGGGGGGTAGCAACCGGGGAGCTGTTTTTT. Translated: CAIGRGVATGELFF.

The V call is TRBV11-2, the J call TRBJ1-3; the D is unclear. Germline V lookup: CDR1 SGHAT, CDR2 FQNNGV. V was shortened by 0 bases and J by 0 bases, with 9 bases between the two germline ends. The CDR3 loop spans 16 amino acids. The CDR3 region is CASSLDGRISGNTIYF. As DNA, the CDR3 is TGTGCCAGCAGCTTAGATGGGCGGATCTCTGGAAACACCATATATTTT. Complete variable domain (other parts from reference TRBV11-2 and TRBJ1-3): EAGVAQSPRYKIIEKRQSVAFWCNPISGHATLYWYQQILGQGPKLLIQFQNNGVVDDSQLPKDRFSAERLKGVDSTLKIQPAKLEDSAVYLCASSLDGRISGNTIYFGEGSWLTVV.

V usage is TRBV28 and J usage is TRBJ2-1; 12 bases are a match to TRBD1. V lost 3 bases and J lost 8; bases outside the gene matches: 5. Germline values: CDR1 MDHEN, CDR2 SYDVKM. This CDR3 is 15 amino acids long. This CDR3 reads CASSLAGTGGDEQFF. CDR3 DNA: TGTGCCAGCAGTTTGGCCGGGACAGGGGGCGATGAGCAGTTCTTC.

The V and J genes are TRBV12-5 and TRBJ2-3; TRBD1 agrees at 7 bases. CDR1 and CDR2 from the germline V gene are LGHNT and FRNRAP. The length of the CDR3 is 14 residues. V shed 1 base and J 5 bases; nucleotides not matched to a gene: 3. In DNA, the CDR3 is TGTGCTAGTGGTTTGGGACAGGGTGGAGATACGCAGTATTTT. Protein sequence: CASGLGQGGDTQYF.

The chain couples TRBV15 to TRBJ2-7; D possibly corresponds to TRBD1 (5 bases). With 1 base removed from V and 6 bases from J, the gap between germline ends came to 16 bases. This CDR3 is 15 amino acids long. Per the germline V gene, CDR1 is LNHNV and CDR2 is YYDKDF (reference sequence). CDR3 bases: TGTGCCACCAGCAGAGGGGGCGTTTTGAACCCCGAGCAGTACTTC. It translates to CATSRGGVLNPEQYF. The full variable domain, completed using reference TRBV15 and TRBJ2-7, is DAMVIQNPRYQVTQFGKPVTLSCSQTLNHNVMYWYQQKSSQAPKLLFHYYDKDFNNEADTPDNFQSRRPNTSFCFLDIRSPGLGDTAMYLCATSRGGVLNPEQYFGPGTRLTVT.

The gene calls are TRBV7-2 and TRBJ2-7, with D perhaps assigned TRBD1 or TRBD2 (6 bases each). The CDR3 runs to 15 residues. Germline CDR1 reads SGHTA; CDR2 reads FQGNSA. V gave up 7 bases and J gave up 1 base, with 17 bases separating them. The CDR3 region is CASKDGGLPSYEQYF. CDR3 sequence (DNA): TGTGCCAGCAAGGATGGGGGGCTACCTTCCTACGAGCAGTACTTC.

This clone was counted once. This CDR3 reads CATISGDRRHEQYF. The CDR3 bases are TGTGCCACTATATCGGGGGACAGGAGACACGAGCAGTACTTC. The rearrangement joins TRBV28 to TRBJ2-7; 8 bases map to TRBD1. CDR1 and CDR2 (germline): MDHEN, SYDVKM. The CDR3 spans 14 residues. The V gene end was trimmed by 10 bases and the J gene end by 5 bases; junction bases not matched to a gene: 13.

The genes are TRBV6-1 and TRBJ1-6; no clear D. This CDR3 has 14 residues. Per germline, CDR1 MNHNS and CDR2 SASEGT. V lost 1 base to trimming and J lost 10 bases, with 11 bases between them. The CDR3 loop reads CASSEGPTSSPLHF. The CDR3 DNA reads TGTGCCAGCAGTGAAGGCCCGACGAGCTCACCCCTCCACTTT.

The rearrangement links TRBV12-5 to TRBJ2-1; no clear D gene. CDR1 is LGHNT, CDR2 FRNRAP, per germline. V dropped 0 bases and J dropped 7 bases, with 13 bases sitting between them. This CDR3 is 15 amino acids long. CDR3 region: CASGLVIGRLNEQFF. The CDR3, as DNA: TGTGCTAGTGGTTTGGTCATAGGAAGGTTAAATGAGCAGTTCTTC.

V usage is TRBV18 and J usage is TRBJ2-6; D is uncertain. Germline loops: CDR1 KGHSH, CDR2 LQKENI. This CDR3 spans 16 amino acids. Deletions cut 8 bases from V and 0 bases from J, with 14 bases between. CDR3 sequence: CASTPRSGSGANVLTF. CDR3 bases: TGTGCCAGCACCCCCCGCTCCGGCTCTGGGGCCAACGTCCTGACTTTC.

The chain's CDR3 is CASLNLQGGNQPQHF. CDR3 DNA sequence: TGTGCCAGCCTTAATTTACAGGGTGGGAATCAGCCCCAGCATTTT. The V gene is TRBV19, the J gene TRBJ1-5; possibly TRBD1 for D (6 bases). CDR1 and CDR2 from the germline V gene are LNHDA and SQIVND (reference sequence). The CDR3 contains 15 residues. Trimming shortened V by 9 bases and J by 4 bases, and 19 bases separated the two germline ends.

The chain employs TRBV10-2 and TRBJ2-6; 8 bases line up with TRBD1. Germline V CDR1 and CDR2: WSHSY, SAAADI. The CDR3 extends over 17 amino acids. V was pared by 6 bases and J by 0 bases, with 7 bases of the junction left unmatched. The CDR3 coding sequence is TGCGCCAGCAGAGTCGGACAGGGCTACTCTGGGGCCAACGTCCTGACTTTC. Translation gives CASRVGQGYSGANVLTF.

In nucleotides, the CDR3 is TGTGCCAGCAGCGATCACAGGGGAGGCGGTCTCACAGATACGCAGTATTTT. Residues: CASSDHRGGGLTDTQYF. The chain links TRBV5-4 to TRBJ2-3; D might be TRBD1 (7 bases). Germline CDR1 and CDR2: SGHNT and YYREEE (reference sequence). V lost 4 bases and J lost 2, with 20 bases in between. CDR3 length equals 17 residues.

This clone showed up just a few times. The chain joins TRBV19 to TRBJ2-5; either TRBD1 or TRBD2 may supply D (5 bases each). The germline V gene has CDR1 LNHDA and CDR2 SQIVND (reference sequence). CDR3 size: 13 residues. V lost 7 bases and J lost 2, with 11 bases in between. Here the CDR3 DNA reads TGTGCCAGTAACGAGGGGCGACAAGAGACCCAGTACTTC. Protein: CASNEGRQETQYF.

This clone has only a few counts. The chain carries TRBV27 and TRBJ2-7; D call uncertain. CDR3 length equals 14 residues. Germline V CDR1 and CDR2: MNHEY, SMNVEV (reference sequence). Trimming took off 0 bases at V and 2 bases at J, with 8 bases between the two ends. Here the CDR3 DNA reads TGTGCCAGCAGTTTATCGAGGCAGCCCTACGAGCAGTACTTC. This codes for CASSLSRQPYEQYF.

This rearrangement joins TRBV6-5 to TRBJ1-3, with 8 bases that match TRBD1. CDR1 and CDR2 (germline): MNHEY, SVGAGI. The CDR3 sequence is 13 residues long. V dropped 10 bases and J dropped 3; count of bases not matched to a gene: 5. The CDR3 here is CAIEDRVGNTIYF. The CDR3 region has the DNA TGTGCCATCGAGGACAGGGTTGGAAACACCATATATTTT.